The 25 T cell receptor beta chains given below trace back to one sample, sequenced in a study of blood T cell repertoires in COVID-19. Libraries were prepared by immunoSEQ multiplex PCR; TCRdb keeps only in-frame clonotypes and omits some of them. The table lists around 160,000 clones, 75% to 90% of them singletons, with around 6.1% in the top ten. The sequenced sample was peripheral blood. The receptors shown here come from a man older than 75 with acute or convalescent COVID-19.

This chain links TRBV7-6 with TRBJ1-5; D remains unclear. Trimming took 0 bases from V and 0 from J, leaving 12 bases between them. CDR1 is SGHVS and CDR2 is FNYEAQ in the germline V gene. The CDR3 is 17 amino acids. This chain's CDR3 is CASSLAEAAYSNQPQHF. CDR3 nucleotide sequence: TGTGCCAGCAGCTTAGCGGAGGCAGCATATAGCAATCAGCCCCAGCATTTT.

Only one count was recorded for this clone. The chain employs TRBV29-1 and TRBJ1-1; possible D gene TRBD1, 6 bases. The V gene's germline CDR1 is SQVTM and CDR2 ANQGSEA. V dropped 7 bases and J dropped 8 bases, with 14 bases sitting between them. This CDR3 spans 11 amino acids. The CDR3 DNA reads as TGCAGCGCCAGGGGAGGGACCGAAGCTTTCTTT. Translation: CSARGGTEAFF.

V and J are TRBV27 and TRBJ2-6; unclear D gene. The CDR3 has 13 residues. V dropped 6 bases and J dropped 3 bases, with 6 bases sitting between them. Germline V gene data show CDR1 as MNHEY and CDR2 as SMNVEV (reference sequence). CDR3 amino acids: CASRSRGANVLTF. DNA for the CDR3: TGTGCCAGCAGGTCCCGTGGGGCCAACGTCCTGACTTTC.

This clone occurred a few times. The chain joins TRBV5-5 to TRBJ2-5; perhaps TRBD1 as D (5 bases). Trimming took off 4 bases at V and 2 bases at J, with 12 bases between the two ends. This CDR3 spans 14 amino acids. Germline V lookup: CDR1 SGHKS, CDR2 YYEKEE (reference sequence). Here the CDR3 reads CASSLGQWQETQYF. CDR3 DNA sequence: TGTGCCAGCAGCCTTGGACAATGGCAAGAGACCCAGTACTTC. Variable domain in full (rest from reference TRBV5-5 and TRBJ2-5): DAGVTQSPTHLIKTRGQQVTLRCSPISGHKSVSWYQQVLGQGPQFIFQYYEKEERGRGNFPDRFSARQFPNYSSELNVNALLLGDSALYLCASSLGQWQETQYFGPGTRLLVL.

The chain employs TRBV4-1 and TRBJ1-1; TRBD1 is a possible D gene (6 bases). CDR1 is MGHRA, CDR2 YSYEKL, per germline. The CDR3 covers 14 residues. V lost 5 bases, J lost 5 bases, and 15 bases lay in between. Written as DNA, the CDR3 is TGCGCCAGCAGCGAAGCAGGGGTGAGGACTGAAGCTTTCTTT. This translates into CASSEAGVRTEAFF.

This chain connects TRBV2 to TRBJ1-5; 7 nucleotides match TRBD1. CDR1 is SNHLY, CDR2 FYNNEI, per germline. This CDR3 contains 16 residues. Unmatched junction bases numbered 11, after V lost 5 bases and J lost 4 bases. In DNA form, the CDR3 reads TGTGCCAGCAGTCCTTTCGGACAGGCACTAAATCAGCCCCAGCATTTT. Encoded protein: CASSPFGQALNQPQHF.

The chain links TRBV9 to TRBJ2-6, with D tentatively TRBD2 (5 bases). V lost 0 bases to trimming and J lost 11 bases, with 6 bases between them. The germline V gene has CDR1 SGDLS and CDR2 YYNGEE. The CDR3 has 12 residues. The CDR3 nucleotides read TGTGCCAGCAGCGTAGTGGGAGACGTCCTGACTTTC. It specifies CASSVVGDVLTF.

The chain uses TRBV5-4 and TRBJ2-3, with D unclear. The CDR3 runs 15 residues. V was cut by 0 bases and J by 0 bases, with 8 bases left in between. CDR1 is SGHNT and CDR2 is YYREEE in the germline V gene (reference sequence). CDR3 coding DNA: TGTGCCAGCAGCTTGGGACTCTCTAGCACAGATACGCAGTATTTT. Protein product: CASSLGLSSTDTQYF.

The V call is TRBV14, the J call TRBJ2-5; 8 nucleotides match TRBD2. Germline CDR1 reads SGHDN; CDR2 reads FVKESK. V lost 4 bases to trimming and J lost 7 bases; unmatched junction nucleotides: 5. The CDR3 is 13 residues long. The CDR3 nucleotides are TGTGCCAGCAGCCCAGCGGGAGTGGTGACCCAGTACTTC. This encodes CASSPAGVVTQYF.

This sequence joins TRBV9 and TRBJ2-3; TRBD2 aligns across 8 bases. J lost 6 bases, V lost 2 bases, and 5 bases had no gene match. The CDR3 spans 14 residues. Germline CDR1 and CDR2: SGDLS and YYNGEE. The DNA of the CDR3 is TGTGCCAGCAGCGTGGCCGGGAGGGCCGATACGCAGTATTTT. Translated, it gives CASSVAGRADTQYF.

The chain carries TRBV28 and TRBJ1-1; the match to TRBD1 covers 7 bases. The V gene's germline CDR1 is MDHEN and CDR2 SYDVKM. CDR3 length: 15 residues. The ends lost 2 bases at V and 7 bases at J; junction bases unmatched: 10. The CDR3 nucleotides read TGTGCCAGCAGTTTAGGGGCAGGGGGAAAGGGTGAAGCTTTCTTT. Its translation: CASSLGAGGKGEAFF.

The J gene is TRBJ1-5, the V gene TRBV18; 12 bases are shared with TRBD1. Germline values: CDR1 KGHSH, CDR2 LQKENI. Unmatched junction bases numbered 12, after V lost 5 bases and J lost 1 base. This CDR3 spans 19 amino acids. The CDR3 nucleotides read TGTGCCAGCTCAGATACCGGGACAGGGGGCCTCCCGAGCAATCAGCCCCAGCATTTT. Residues: CASSDTGTGGLPSNQPQHF. Full variable domain (outside the CDR3, taken from reference TRBV18 and TRBJ1-5): NAGVMQNPRHLVRRRGQEARLRCSPMKGHSHVYWYRQLPEEGLKFMVYLQKENIIDESGMPKERFSAEFPKEGPSILRIQQVVRGDSAAYFCASSDTGTGGLPSNQPQHFGDGTRLSIL.

V and J are TRBV15 and TRBJ1-2; 7 positions agree with TRBD1. V trimming: 4 bases; J trimming: 8 bases; junction bases outside the gene matches: 7. This CDR3 comprises 13 residues. The germline V gene has CDR1 LNHNV and CDR2 YYDKDF (reference sequence). CDR3 amino acids: CATSTDRVGGYTF. The CDR3 bases are TGTGCCACCAGCACAGACAGGGTCGGAGGCTACACCTTC.

This chain joins TRBV9 and TRBJ1-1; 8 nucleotides line up with TRBD1. J lost 1 base, V lost 3 bases, and 5 bases had no gene match. The germline V gene has CDR1 SGDLS and CDR2 YYNGEE. There are 15 residues in the CDR3. The CDR3 DNA is TGTGCCAGCAGCGGGACAGGGCTACCGAACACTGAAGCTTTCTTT. Amino acid sequence: CASSGTGLPNTEAFF.

The sample holds one count of this clone. The chain carries TRBV5-1 and TRBJ2-7; D may be TRBD1 (6 bases). V was cut by 4 bases and J by 4 bases, with 12 bases left in between. The V gene's germline CDR1 is SGHRS and CDR2 YFSETQ. The CDR3 is 13 residues long. CDR3 sequence reads: CASSIFTGYEQYF. The CDR3 DNA reads TGCGCCAGCAGCATCTTTACAGGGTACGAGCAGTACTTC.

V usage is TRBV7-9 and J usage is TRBJ2-3, with 7 bases identical to TRBD1. This CDR3 region has 14 residues. V gave up 1 base and J gave up 7 bases; unmatched junction bases: 5. CDR1 SEHNR and CDR2 FQNEAQ come from the germline V gene (reference sequence). The CDR3 nucleotides read TGTGCCAGCAGCTTAGAGTTACAGGGGAATACGCAGTATTTT. It encodes CASSLELQGNTQYF.

The CDR3 nucleotides are TGCGCCAGCAGCTTGGAGGGGGGGCCCTCCTACGAGCAGTACTTC. It translates to CASSLEGGPSYEQYF. The rearrangement uses TRBV5-1 and TRBJ2-7; possible D gene TRBD2, 7 bases. Trimming shortened V by 0 bases and J by 0 bases, and 10 bases separated the two germline ends. Germline-derived CDR1 and CDR2 are SGHRS and YFSETQ. The CDR3 has 15 amino acids.

The rearrangement joins TRBV7-9 to TRBJ2-1; 7 bases are a match to TRBD2. This CDR3 is built from 14 residues. Germline CDR1 is SEHNR and CDR2 is FQNEAQ (reference sequence). DNA for the CDR3: TGTGTTCCCCGGGACTATAACTCCTACAATGAGCAGTTCTTC. Translated, it gives CVPRDYNSYNEQFF. The full variable domain, completed using reference TRBV7-9 and TRBJ2-1, is DTGVSQNPRHKITKRGQNVTFRCDPISEHNRLYWYRQTLGQGPEFLTYFQNEAQLEKSRLLSDRFSAERPKGSFSTLEIQRTEQGDSAMYLCVPRDYNSYNEQFFGPGTRLTVL.

The rearrangement uses TRBV3-1 (or the pseudogene TRBV3-2) and TRBJ1-4, with 7 positions matching TRBD1. The CDR3 totals 14 residues. CDR1 and CDR2 from the germline V gene are LGHDT and YNNKEL (reference sequence). With 5 bases clipped from V and 6 bases from J, the junction kept 6 bases outside the gene matches. The CDR3 reads CASSRGQNYEKLFF. Written as DNA, the CDR3 is TGTGCCAGCAGCAGGGGACAGAACTATGAAAAACTGTTTTTT.

J is TRBJ1-1 and V is TRBV5-1; no reliable D call. The CDR3 loop spans 14 amino acids. Germline values: CDR1 SGHRS, CDR2 YFSETQ. Trimming cost V 4 bases and J 1 base, with 11 bases left between them. As DNA, the CDR3 is TGCGCCAGCAGCGGTCAGGTGGAGAACACTGAAGCTTTCTTT. This sequence encodes CASSGQVENTEAFF. The full variable domain, in which reference TRBV5-1 and TRBJ1-1 provide the parts outside the CDR3, is KAGVTQTPRYLIKTRGQQVTLSCSPISGHRSVSWYQQTPGQGLQFLFEYFSETQRNKGNFPGRFSGRQFSNSRSEMNVSTLELGDSALYLCASSGQVENTEAFFGQGTRLTVV.

J is TRBJ1-1 and V is TRBV19; D is undetermined. Per germline, CDR1 LNHDA and CDR2 SQIVND (reference sequence). The CDR3 totals 18 residues. Between the trimmed V and J ends, which lost 2 bases and 4 bases, there was a span of 23 bases. The CDR3 protein is CASSILSPEILFPTEAFF. Here the CDR3 DNA reads TGTGCCAGTAGTATATTATCGCCCGAGATCCTTTTTCCCACTGAAGCTTTCTTT.

In the case of this clone: A read error may produce the germline difference seen at one junction end. The chain carries TRBV3-1 (or the pseudogene TRBV3-2) and TRBJ2-7; D is perhaps TRBD1 (6 bases). The CDR3 contains 12 residues. Germline CDR1 and CDR2: LGHDT and YNNKEL (reference sequence). CDR3 DNA sequence: TGTGCCAGCAGCCAAGAGGGACATACCCAGGACTTC. Its protein is CASSQEGHTQDF.

The table lists this clone with a few counts. The chain has TRBV2 and TRBJ2-2; D remains ambiguous. This CDR3 has 16 amino acids. V was trimmed by 7 bases and J by 2 bases, leaving 17 bases between them. Germline V gene sequence: CDR1 SNHLY, CDR2 FYNNEI. CDR3 region: CASTNLHSGNTGELFF. CDR3 nucleotides: TGTGCCAGCACCAATCTTCACTCGGGTAACACCGGGGAGCTGTTTTTT.

In DNA, the CDR3 is TGTGCCAGCAGTGCGACAGGGGGCTCTATCTATGGCTACACCTTC. The encoded protein is CASSATGGSIYGYTF. This chain uses TRBV28 with TRBJ1-2, with 10 bases aligning to TRBD1. The J segment lost 4 bases and the V segment lost 5 bases, leaving 7 bases of the junction unmatched. This CDR3 has 15 residues. Germline lookup yields CDR1 MDHEN and CDR2 SYDVKM.

The V gene is TRBV19, the J gene TRBJ1-1; 7 nucleotides agree with TRBD1. CDR1 LNHDA and CDR2 SQIVND come from the germline V gene (reference sequence). The J segment lost 4 bases and the V segment lost 7 bases, leaving 12 bases of the junction unmatched. This CDR3 is built from 15 residues. The CDR3 sequence: CASKDLTGVLTEAFF. The CDR3 nucleotides read TGTGCCAGTAAAGACCTCACAGGGGTCCTCACTGAAGCTTTCTTT.